One and the same sample provided the 21 T cell receptor beta chains below, sequenced in a study of identical twins. TCRdb passed the 5' RACE reads through MiXCR, listing each CDR3 protein once. The top ten clones hold approximately 0.29% of a sample with 1.5 million to 2 million distinct CDR3 sequences, 32% of them seen once. Source material: cord blood. All receptors derive from a newborn girl in good health.

As concerns this clonotype: The junction and the germline gene differ at one end; a read error may be behind it. The V and J genes are TRBV7-6 and TRBJ2-3, with 8 bases aligning to TRBD2. The germline V gene encodes CDR1 SGHVS and CDR2 FNYEAQ. CDR3 length: 15 residues. CDR3 residues: CVSSLLAVRTDTQYF. CDR3 in DNA: TGTGTCAGCAGCTTACTAGCGGTCCGCACAGATACGCAGTATTTT.

The rearrangement joins TRBV11-2 to TRBJ1-2, with TRBD1 as a possible D gene (5 bases). V gave up 5 bases and J gave up 8 bases, with 15 bases separating them. CDR1 and CDR2 from the germline V gene are SGHAT and FQNNGV. The CDR3 is made up of 13 amino acids. In nucleotides, the CDR3 is TGTGCCAGCAGCCGGGGCAGGGTCGAAGGCTACACCTTC. It translates to CASSRGRVEGYTF.

This rearrangement joins TRBV24-1 to TRBJ2-1; tentatively, D is TRBD2 (5 bases). The CDR3 is 15 amino acids. Germline lookup yields CDR1 KGHDR and CDR2 SFDVKD. Trimming shortened V by 2 bases and J by 5 bases, and 12 bases separated the two germline ends. The CDR3: CATSDWGEFDNEQFF. As DNA, the CDR3 is TGTGCCACCAGTGATTGGGGAGAATTCGACAATGAGCAGTTCTTC.

This clonotype was detected ten times or more. V and J are TRBV9 and TRBJ2-7, with TRBD1 as a possible D gene (6 bases). Germline V gene lookup returns CDR1 SGDLS and CDR2 YYNGEE. V was shortened by 4 bases and J by 1 base, with 15 bases between the two germline ends. CDR3 length equals 15 residues. CDR3 protein: CASSPSGTPSYEQYF. CDR3 nucleotides: TGTGCCAGCAGCCCATCCGGGACACCGTCCTACGAGCAGTACTTC.

Many counts were recorded for this clonotype. Compared with germline, one end of the junction differs, possibly owing to a read error. The chain couples TRBV5-1 to TRBJ2-7; D ambiguous. The germline V gene has CDR1 SGHRS and CDR2 YFSETQ. The CDR3 consists of 13 residues. The DNA for the CDR3 is TGTGCCAGCAGTTTGGCCTTAGGCTACGAGCAGTACTTC. Amino acid sequence: CASSLALGYEQYF.

This clonotype was seen more than once but under ten times. The chain is built from TRBV7-9 and TRBJ1-4; D remains unclear. This CDR3 has 15 residues. Looked up from germline, CDR1 is SEHNR and CDR2 is FQNEAQ (reference sequence). Trimming took 0 bases from V and 0 from J, leaving 5 bases between them. CDR3 nucleotides: TGTGCCAGCAGCTTAGCCTCCACAACTAATGAAAAACTGTTTTTT. This translates into CASSLASTTNEKLFF. The variable domain in full, with the rest retrieved from reference TRBV7-9 and TRBJ1-4, is DTGVSQNPRHKITKRGQNVTFRCDPISEHNRLYWYRQTLGQGPEFLTYFQNEAQLEKSRLLSDRFSAERPKGSFSTLEIQRTEQGDSAMYLCASSLASTTNEKLFFGSGTQLSVL.

A few counts support this clonotype. V usage is TRBV9 and J usage is TRBJ2-1; 14 bases agree with TRBD2. The CDR3 loop spans 22 amino acids. V dropped 0 bases and J dropped 4; count of bases not matched to a gene: 18. Looked up from germline, CDR1 is SGDLS and CDR2 is YYNGEE. CDR3 residues: CASSVGSPDRLAGGPYYNEQFF. As DNA, the CDR3 is TGTGCCAGCAGCGTAGGGTCTCCGGACCGACTAGCGGGAGGGCCGTATTACAATGAGCAGTTCTTC. The whole variable domain, remainder taken from reference TRBV9 and TRBJ2-1, is DSGVTQTPKHLITATGQRVTLRCSPRSGDLSVYWYQQSLDQGLQFLIQYYNGEERAKGNILERFSAQQFPDLHSELNLSSLELGDSALYFCASSVGSPDRLAGGPYYNEQFFGPGTRLTVL.

This clonotype appeared a few times. The J gene is TRBJ2-1, the V gene TRBV2, with a weak D call TRBD1 (7 bases). Germline loops: CDR1 SNHLY, CDR2 FYNNEI. Trimming left V 4 bases short and J 4 bases short, with 14 bases between. This CDR3 is built from 15 residues. Here the CDR3 DNA reads TGTGCCAGCAGTGCAGGGGGGAGAGGGTACAATGAGCAGTTCTTC. Protein: CASSAGGRGYNEQFF. Full variable domain (remainder filled in from reference TRBV2 and TRBJ2-1): EPEVTQTPSHQVTQMGQEVILRCVPISNHLYFYWYRQILGQKVEFLVSFYNNEISEKSEIFDDQFSVERPDGSNFTLKIRSTKLEDSAMYFCASSAGGRGYNEQFFGPGTRLTVL.

This clonotype was recorded only once. The chain has TRBV6-1 and TRBJ2-5, with D perhaps TRBD1 (5 bases). CDR1 and CDR2 (germline): MNHNS, SASEGT. The CDR3 loop spans 14 amino acids. Trimming removed 2 bases from V and 8 bases from J, with 15 bases in between. The DNA for the CDR3 is TGTGCCAGCAGTGAATCGGCCGCAGGGTCTACCCAGTACTTC. It encodes CASSESAAGSTQYF.

This clonotype came up a few times. The J gene is TRBJ1-1, the V gene TRBV20-1; D is ambiguous. Deletions cut 4 bases from V and 5 bases from J, with 11 bases between. The V gene's germline CDR1 is DFQATT and CDR2 SNEGSKA (reference sequence). The CDR3 consists of 12 residues. In nucleotides, the CDR3 is TGCAGTGCTAAAAAGGGAGGAACTGAAGCTTTCTTT. Its translation: CSAKKGGTEAFF.

The chain recombines TRBV3-1 with TRBJ2-3; 8 bases align to TRBD2. J was trimmed by 2 bases and V by 0 bases; bases with no gene match: 7. Germline V gene data show CDR1 as LGHDT and CDR2 as YNNKEL (reference sequence). This CDR3 has 17 residues. The CDR3 DNA reads as TGTGCCAGCAGCCAAGATTTGGTAGCGGGGTACACAGATACGCAGTATTTT. It codes for CASSQDLVAGYTDTQYF.

This clonotype was counted between two and nine times. This chain links TRBV5-6 with TRBJ2-1, with 7 bases matching TRBD2. Germline lookup yields CDR1 SGHDT and CDR2 YYEEEE. The CDR3 is 18 amino acids. The trim removed 1 base at V and 0 bases at J, leaving 10 bases unmatched. The CDR3 bases are TGTGCCAGCAGCTTGCCTCTAACTAGCGAGAGCTCCTACAATGAGCAGTTCTTC. Its protein is CASSLPLTSESSYNEQFF.

This clonotype was found many times. The chain couples TRBV5-1 to TRBJ1-6, with a possible D match to TRBD1 (5 bases). The germline V and J ends were trimmed by 0 bases and 4 bases, with 8 bases remaining between them. This CDR3 region has 15 residues. The germline CDR1 and CDR2 sequences are SGHRS and YFSETQ. In DNA form, the CDR3 reads TGCGCCAGCAGCTTGGCTACAGGTTATAATTCACCCCTCCACTTT. This translates into CASSLATGYNSPLHF.

V gene TRBV27 combines with J gene TRBJ2-1; D call uncertain. The CDR3 has 13 amino acids. CDR1 MNHEY and CDR2 SMNVEV come from the germline V gene (reference sequence). Trimming shortened V by 3 bases and J by 2 bases, and 5 bases separated the two germline ends. CDR3 sequence: CASSFQTYNEQFF. The CDR3 DNA reads as TGTGCCAGCAGTTTCCAGACCTACAATGAGCAGTTCTTC.

The chain links TRBV3-1 to TRBJ2-5; D is uncertain. CDR1 LGHDT and CDR2 YNNKEL come from the germline V gene (reference sequence). The CDR3 covers 16 residues. V dropped 4 bases and J dropped 5 bases, with 20 bases sitting between them. CDR3 amino acids: CASSPMSDRSGETQYF. As DNA, the CDR3 is TGTGCCAGCAGCCCCATGTCGGATAGAAGTGGGGAGACCCAGTACTTC.

This clonotype was recorded once. The chain has TRBV15 and TRBJ1-3, with unresolved D. Germline CDR1 LNHNV, CDR2 YYDKDF (reference sequence). Trimming took off 0 bases at V and 7 bases at J, with 13 bases between the two ends. The CDR3 loop spans 15 amino acids. The CDR3 DNA reads TGTGCCACCAGCAGAGATGGTACCGTAATCAACACCATATATTTT. Amino acids: CATSRDGTVINTIYF.

The chain carries TRBV27 and TRBJ2-2, with D perhaps TRBD2 (7 bases). V was pared by 7 bases and J by 3 bases, with 18 bases between. The CDR3 covers 16 residues. CDR1 is MNHEY, CDR2 SMNVEV, per germline (reference sequence). CDR3 amino acids: CASTRGGPLHTGELFF. The CDR3 DNA follows: TGTGCCAGCACTAGGGGGGGGCCTCTCCACACCGGGGAGCTGTTTTTT.

This clonotype was counted only a few times. The V gene is TRBV10-3, the J gene TRBJ1-1; D not resolved. The CDR3 contains 13 residues. The V gene lost 2 bases and the J gene lost 1 base, with 5 bases spanning the gap. Germline loops: CDR1 ENHRY, CDR2 SYGVKD. The CDR3 bases are TGTGCCATCAGTGAGCGGGCGAACACTGAAGCTTTCTTT. Residues: CAISERANTEAFF.

The V call is TRBV18, the J call TRBJ1-5, with D tentatively TRBD1 (6 bases). V lost 6 bases and J 0 bases, leaving 12 bases between the germline ends. This CDR3 is built from 15 residues. Germline V CDR1 and CDR2: KGHSH, LQKENI. The CDR3 loop reads CASSPNRASNQPQHF. The DNA of the CDR3 is TGTGCCAGCTCTCCAAACAGGGCTAGCAATCAGCCCCAGCATTTT. The variable domain in full, with the rest retrieved from reference TRBV18 and TRBJ1-5, is NAGVMQNPRHLVRRRGQEARLRCSPMKGHSHVYWYRQLPEEGLKFMVYLQKENIIDESGMPKERFSAEFPKEGPSILRIQQVVRGDSAAYFCASSPNRASNQPQHFGDGTRLSIL.

This chain links TRBV20-1 with TRBJ2-7, with 8 bases that match TRBD1. The CDR3 is made up of 16 amino acids. Germline V CDR1 and CDR2: DFQATT, SNEGSKA (reference sequence). V lost 5 bases and J lost 2; bases outside the gene matches: 14. CDR3 residues: CSALPIRDRPTYEQYF. Here the CDR3 DNA reads TGCAGTGCTCTACCCATCCGGGACAGGCCTACCTACGAGCAGTACTTC.

The sample holds a few counts of this clonotype. The chain recombines TRBV7-9 with TRBJ2-2; TRBD1 aligns across 7 bases. Trimming cost V 3 bases and J 8 bases; bases outside gene matches: 0. The CDR3 has 12 amino acids. Per the germline V gene, CDR1 is SEHNR and CDR2 is FQNEAQ (reference sequence). The CDR3 DNA reads as TGTGCCAGCAGCTTGGGACAGGGGGAGCTGTTTTTT. This encodes CASSLGQGELFF.